This T cell receptor beta chain was captured in a study of T cell responses to AZD1222 COVID-19 vaccine. The assay was immunoSEQ multiplex PCR, and TCRdb's table has in-frame clones only and misses some. The data contain approximately 150,000 clones, about nine tenths of them seen just once; the ten biggest clones take up under 2.5%. Findings and limits, study-wide: Clonal diversity was possibly underestimated; the donors were predominantly white British and more often female. Just five or six AZD1222 recipients tested seropositive at baseline.

Points on this clone: The antigen is not known. The sample contains more than one DNA sequence encoding this CDR3.

Specimen: peripheral blood, collected on day 0 of AZD1222 vaccination. The sequence derives from an adult in good health.

CDR3 loop: CASSLSRGGNTEAFF. The CDR3 DNA follows: TGTGCCAGCAGTTTATCCAGAGGGGGCAACACTGAAGCTTTCTTT. The V gene is TRBV27, the J gene TRBJ1-1; 7 nucleotides align to TRBD1. CDR1 is MNHEY and CDR2 is SMNVEV in the germline V gene (reference sequence). V was clipped by 0 bases and J by 2 bases; unmatched bases: 3. The CDR3 is 15 residues long.